This is a list of T cell receptor beta chains from one sample in a study of early stage breast cancer tumors. Sequencing was performed with immunoSEQ multiplex PCR; in TCRdb, only in-frame clones are kept and a portion is missing. This table has 65,000 to 75,000 clones, approximately 80% appearing once. The sample consisted of blood. The receptors were sampled from a person between 35 and 49 years old with breast cancer. Both conserved end residues are part of each CDR3. D genes are given only for firm matches. Clone size is stated in some rows and not others, as once, few, many or a class when expanded.

d_call,v_call,j_call,clone_size,cdr3_nt,cdr3_aa
TRBD1,TRBV11-3,TRBJ1-1,NA,TGTGCCAGCAGCACTCTGCGGGACAGGGTGTTGAACACTGAAGCTTTCTTT,CASSTLRDRVLNTEAFF
NA,TRBV18,TRBJ1-1,few,TGTGCCAGCTCACCACCGTTTAATTTACCGAACACTGAAGCTTTCTTT,CASSPPFNLPNTEAFF
TRBD2,TRBV29-1,TRBJ2-3,NA,TGCAGCGCCGGACTAGCGGGAGCTCGGACAGATACGCAGTATTTT,CSAGLAGARTDTQYF
NA,TRBV5-1,TRBJ1-1,NA,TGCGCCAGCAGCTTGGAGGGACAGAACACTGAAGCTTTCTTT,CASSLEGQNTEAFF
NA,TRBV10-3,TRBJ1-1,NA,TGTGCCATCAGTCGGATAATGAACACTGAAGCTTTCTTT,CAISRIMNTEAFF
NA,TRBV27,TRBJ1-5,few,TGTGCCAGCAGTTCCTGGACGGACGGTTATACCAATCAGCCCCAGCATTTT,CASSSWTDGYTNQPQHF
NA,TRBV6-6,TRBJ1-1,NA,TGTGCCAGCAGTCCGCAGAGAATGAACACTGAAGCTTTCTTT,CASSPQRMNTEAFF
NA,TRBV11-2,TRBJ2-2,NA,TGTGCCAGCAGCCCCTACACCTACCGGGAGCTGTTTTTT,CASSPYTYRELFF
NA,TRBV28,TRBJ2-7,NA,TGTGCCAGCAGTTTTTCTTCCGGGGCGGAGTACTTC,CASSFSSGAEYF
NA,TRBV28,TRBJ1-1,NA,TGTGCCAGCAGTTTTGACAGCACTGAAGCTTTCTTT,CASSFDSTEAFF